The next 19 T cell receptor beta chains were all read from a single sample in a study of PD-L1 blockade in urothelial cancer. Here immunoSEQ multiplex PCR was the method, and the copy in TCRdb shows in-frame clones only, minus some. The sample includes more than 60,000 clones, 88% of them seen just once. The time point here: peripheral blood 6 weeks after treatment start. The specimen comprised PBMCs, sampled around atezolizumab (anti-PD-L1) treatment. Receptor source: a man aged 60-69 years with urothelial cancer.

J is TRBJ2-7 and V is TRBV7-2; D might be TRBD1 (5 bases). CDR3 length equals 12 residues. V dropped 8 bases and J dropped 1 base, with 9 bases sitting between them. Per germline, CDR1 SGHTA and CDR2 FQGNSA. CDR3 loop: CASQDRSYEQYF. The DNA for the CDR3 is TGTGCCAGCCAAGACAGATCCTACGAGCAGTACTTC.

The rearrangement uses TRBV5-1 and TRBJ2-1, with D perhaps TRBD1 (6 bases). The germline CDR1 and CDR2 sequences are SGHRS and YFSETQ. V lost 6 bases, J lost 3 bases, and 13 bases lay in between. The CDR3 contains 14 residues. The CDR3 is CASKDSEIYNEQFF. The CDR3 DNA is TGCGCCAGCAAGGACAGTGAAATCTACAATGAGCAGTTCTTC.

CDR3 DNA sequence: TGTGCCAGCCGGCCCCGCCCGGGGGAGGGAAGTTTTCCTGGGGCCAACGTCCTGACTTTC. Encoded protein: CASRPRPGEGSFPGANVLTF. The chain employs TRBV27 and TRBJ2-6; 7 positions match TRBD2. CDR1 MNHEY and CDR2 SMNVEV come from the germline V gene (reference sequence). The CDR3 sequence is 20 residues long. V gave up 8 bases and J gave up 2 bases; unmatched junction bases: 21.

The V and J genes are TRBV14 and TRBJ1-6, with no clear D. Germline V gene lookup returns CDR1 SGHDN and CDR2 FVKESK. V was clipped by 4 bases and J by 10 bases, with 11 bases between them. This CDR3 contains 13 residues. CDR3 loop: CASSRTRGSPLHF. Written as DNA, the CDR3 is TGTGCCAGCAGCCGAACGAGAGGCTCACCCCTCCACTTT.

V is TRBV27 and J is TRBJ2-1, with D possibly being TRBD2 (6 bases). Trimming took off 2 bases at V and 4 bases at J, with 12 bases between the two ends. This CDR3 is built from 15 residues. Germline lookup yields CDR1 MNHEY and CDR2 SMNVEV (reference sequence). The CDR3 region is CASSLVSGAYNEQFF. CDR3 DNA: TGTGCCAGCAGTTTAGTTTCGGGAGCTTACAATGAGCAGTTCTTC.

The chain is built from TRBV6-5 and TRBJ2-6, with D maybe TRBD2 (5 bases). Germline V gene lookup returns CDR1 MNHEY and CDR2 SVGAGI. V was pared by 2 bases and J by 0 bases, with 8 bases between. The CDR3 runs 16 residues. Written as DNA, the CDR3 is TGTGCCAGCAGTTACGATCGGGGCTCTGGGGCCAACGTCCTGACTTTC. It codes for CASSYDRGSGANVLTF.

The genes are TRBV9 and TRBJ2-3; 9 bases fit TRBD2. The CDR3 totals 16 residues. Germline assignment: CDR1 SGDLS and CDR2 YYNGEE. V trimming: 4 bases; J trimming: 2 bases; junction bases outside the gene matches: 8. DNA for the CDR3: TGTGCCAGCAGCCTGAGCGCGGGGGGGGCCACAGATACGCAGTATTTT. It specifies CASSLSAGGATDTQYF.

This chain uses TRBV11-2 with TRBJ1-1, with 7 bases lining up with TRBD1. Trimming removed 1 base from V and 0 bases from J; junction bases left unmatched: 2. This CDR3 has 15 amino acids. CDR1 and CDR2 from the germline V gene are SGHAT and FQNNGV. The CDR3 nucleotides are TGTGCCAGCAGCTTAGGGGGACAGCTGAACACTGAAGCTTTCTTT. Translated: CASSLGGQLNTEAFF.

The chain joins TRBV19 to TRBJ2-7; 9 bases agree with TRBD2. Germline lookup yields CDR1 LNHDA and CDR2 SQIVND (reference sequence). J was trimmed by 4 bases and V by 3 bases; bases with no gene match: 10. This CDR3 has 16 amino acids. The DNA of the CDR3 is TGTGCCAGTAGTATCCGTTTAGCGGGAGAAGGGTACGAGCAGTACTTC. This codes for CASSIRLAGEGYEQYF.

J is TRBJ1-4 and V is TRBV4-3; 9 nucleotides line up with TRBD1. Germline V gene sequence: CDR1 LGHNA, CDR2 YSLEER. J lost 10 bases, V lost 3 bases, and 6 bases had no gene match. The length of the CDR3 is 14 residues. CDR3 amino acids: CASSQGDRERKLFF. The CDR3, as DNA: TGCGCCAGCAGCCAGGGGGACAGGGAGAGAAAACTGTTTTTT.

The rearrangement uses TRBV7-3 and TRBJ1-5; no firm D call. Germline V gives CDR1 SGHTA, CDR2 FQGTGA. The CDR3 extends over 13 amino acids. The germline V and J ends were trimmed by 1 base and 4 bases, with 5 bases remaining between them. CDR3 bases: TGTGCCAGCAGCTTAAGCAGGAATCAGCCCCAGCATTTT. It encodes CASSLSRNQPQHF.

This chain connects TRBV6-5 to TRBJ1-5; D may be TRBD1 (5 bases). Per germline, CDR1 MNHEY and CDR2 SVGAGI. CDR3 length equals 14 residues. The V end was cut by 0 bases, the J end by 4 bases, with 7 bases between. The CDR3 bases are TGTGCCAGCAGTTACTCGGGGGGGAATCAGCCCCAGCATTTT. Encoded protein: CASSYSGGNQPQHF.

The chain combines TRBV29-1 with TRBJ1-4; D gene ambiguous. Germline V gene sequence: CDR1 SQVTM, CDR2 ANQGSEA. CDR3 length: 13 amino acids. V lost 0 bases and J lost 5, with 7 bases in between. Here the CDR3 reads CSVEDLPNEKLFF. CDR3 in DNA: TGCAGCGTTGAAGATCTCCCGAATGAAAAACTGTTTTTT.

The V and J genes are TRBV4-2 and TRBJ1-1; D is ambiguous. Trimming removed 1 base at V and 4 bases at J, with 10 bases between. CDR1 LGHNA and CDR2 YNFKEQ come from the germline V gene. CDR3 length equals 14 residues. CDR3 sequence (DNA): TGTGCCAGCAGCCAAGTTTCGGGAAGCACTGAAGCTTTCTTT. It is translated as CASSQVSGSTEAFF.

The chain has TRBV28 and TRBJ2-7; 7 bases agree with TRBD1. Per germline, CDR1 MDHEN and CDR2 SYDVKM. This CDR3 is 12 amino acids long. V lost 5 bases and J lost 4; bases outside the gene matches: 2. CDR3: CASSQQGYEQYF. CDR3 DNA: TGTGCCAGCAGTCAACAGGGGTACGAGCAGTACTTC.

The J gene is TRBJ2-1, the V gene TRBV5-4; 12 nucleotides line up with TRBD1. This CDR3 has 15 residues. Germline V gene data show CDR1 as SGHNT and CDR2 as YYREEE (reference sequence). Unmatched junction bases numbered 8, after V lost 4 bases and J lost 9 bases. The CDR3 is CASSAAGQGAREQFF. DNA of the CDR3: TGTGCCAGCAGCGCGGCGGGACAGGGGGCTCGTGAGCAGTTCTTC.

This chain joins TRBV7-9 and TRBJ2-3; 8 bases agree with TRBD1. Germline CDR1 reads SEHNR; CDR2 reads FQNEAQ (reference sequence). V dropped 5 bases and J dropped 2; count of bases not matched to a gene: 9. The CDR3 covers 16 residues. The CDR3 loop reads CASSDDRGPNTDTQYF. CDR3 DNA: TGTGCCAGCAGCGACGACAGGGGACCGAACACAGATACGCAGTATTTT.

The V gene is TRBV6-5, the J gene TRBJ1-2; 7 bases align to TRBD1. The CDR3 contains 14 residues. Germline V lookup: CDR1 MNHEY, CDR2 SVGAGI. The V gene end was trimmed by 6 bases and the J gene end by 5 bases; junction bases not matched to a gene: 9. The CDR3 DNA is TGTGCCAGCAGACCCGGACAGGCCCAATATGGCTACACCTTC. This translates into CASRPGQAQYGYTF.

The gene calls are TRBV7-2 and TRBJ2-7; 9 bases are shared with TRBD2. Germline-derived CDR1 and CDR2 are SGHTA and FQGNSA. The CDR3 is made up of 15 amino acids. Losses at the gene ends were 1 base for V and 7 bases for J; bases not matched to a gene: 8. CDR3 sequence (DNA): TGTGCCAGCAGCTTAGGGGGTGCGGGAGGGGTAGAGCAGTACTTC. Translation gives CASSLGGAGGVEQYF.